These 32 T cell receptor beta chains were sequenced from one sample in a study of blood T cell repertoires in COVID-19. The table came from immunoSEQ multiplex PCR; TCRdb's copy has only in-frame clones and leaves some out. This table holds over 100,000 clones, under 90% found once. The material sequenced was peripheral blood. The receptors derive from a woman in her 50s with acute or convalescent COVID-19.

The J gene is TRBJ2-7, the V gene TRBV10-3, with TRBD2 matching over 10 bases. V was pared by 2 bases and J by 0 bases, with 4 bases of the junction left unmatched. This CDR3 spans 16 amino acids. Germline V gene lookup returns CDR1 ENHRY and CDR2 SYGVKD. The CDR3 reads CAISEGLAVSSYEQYF. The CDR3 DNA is TGTGCCATCAGTGAGGGACTAGCGGTTTCCTCCTACGAGCAGTACTTC.

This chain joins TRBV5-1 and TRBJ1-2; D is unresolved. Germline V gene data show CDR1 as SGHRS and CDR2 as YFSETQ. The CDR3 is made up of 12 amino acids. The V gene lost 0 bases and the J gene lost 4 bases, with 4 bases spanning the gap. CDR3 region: CASSLEPYGYTF. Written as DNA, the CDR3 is TGCGCCAGCAGCTTGGAGCCCTATGGCTACACCTTC.

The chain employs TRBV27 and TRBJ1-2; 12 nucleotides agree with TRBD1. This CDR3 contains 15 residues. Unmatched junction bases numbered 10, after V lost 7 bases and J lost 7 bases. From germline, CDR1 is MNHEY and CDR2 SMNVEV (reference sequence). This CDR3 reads CASIAGTGGRGGYTF. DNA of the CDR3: TGTGCCAGCATCGCCGGGACAGGGGGCAGGGGTGGCTACACCTTC.

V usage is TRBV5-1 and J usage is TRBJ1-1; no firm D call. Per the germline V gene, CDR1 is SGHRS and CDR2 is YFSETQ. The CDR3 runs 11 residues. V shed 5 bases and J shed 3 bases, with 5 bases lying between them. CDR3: CASRRDTEAFF. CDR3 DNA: TGCGCCAGCAGGAGGGACACTGAAGCTTTCTTT. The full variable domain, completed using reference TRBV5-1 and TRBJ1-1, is KAGVTQTPRYLIKTRGQQVTLSCSPISGHRSVSWYQQTPGQGLQFLFEYFSETQRNKGNFPGRFSGRQFSNSRSEMNVSTLELGDSALYLCASRRDTEAFFGQGTRLTVV.

The CDR3 nucleotides are TGTGCCAGCAGGTCAGAAACAGGGCACCAAAACACTGAAGCTTTCTTT. Translating gives CASRSETGHQNTEAFF. The rearrangement joins TRBV27 to TRBJ1-1; TRBD1 is a possible D gene (6 bases). CDR3 size: 16 residues. From germline, CDR1 is MNHEY and CDR2 SMNVEV (reference sequence). Trimming left V 6 bases short and J 2 bases short, with 19 bases between.

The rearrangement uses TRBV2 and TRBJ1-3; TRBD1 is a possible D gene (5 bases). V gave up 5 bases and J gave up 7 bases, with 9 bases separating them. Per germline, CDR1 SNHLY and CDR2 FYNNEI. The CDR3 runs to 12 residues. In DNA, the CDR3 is TGTGCCAGCAGTCTGACAGTGAACACCATATATTTT. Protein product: CASSLTVNTIYF.

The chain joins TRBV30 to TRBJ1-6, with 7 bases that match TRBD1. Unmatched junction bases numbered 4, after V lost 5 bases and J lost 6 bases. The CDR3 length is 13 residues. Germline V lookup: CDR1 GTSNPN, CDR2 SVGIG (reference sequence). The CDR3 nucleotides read TGTGCCTGGGGGGGGACAGTTAATTCACCCCTCCACTTT. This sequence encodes CAWGGTVNSPLHF.

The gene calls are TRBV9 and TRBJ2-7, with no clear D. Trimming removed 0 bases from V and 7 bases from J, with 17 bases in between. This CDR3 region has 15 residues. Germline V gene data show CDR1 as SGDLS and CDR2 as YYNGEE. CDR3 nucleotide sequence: TGTGCCAGCAGCGTAGACGGTAGCCCCCTTCGGGAGCAGTACTTC. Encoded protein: CASSVDGSPLREQYF.

The CDR3 is CASSFPTGPGYTF. The CDR3 region has the DNA TGTGCCAGCAGCTTCCCGACAGGGCCTGGCTACACCTTC. The V and J genes are TRBV11-2 and TRBJ1-2, with 7 bases matching TRBD1. Germline lookup yields CDR1 SGHAT and CDR2 FQNNGV. The CDR3 is 13 amino acids. Germline trimming cut 3 bases from V and 7 bases from J; bases unmatched to any gene: 5.

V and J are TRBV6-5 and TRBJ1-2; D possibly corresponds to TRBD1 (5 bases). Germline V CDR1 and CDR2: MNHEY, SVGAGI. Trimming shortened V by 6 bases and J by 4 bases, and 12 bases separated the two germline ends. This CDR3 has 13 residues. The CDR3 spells CASRLTAAYGYTF. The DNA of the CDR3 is TGTGCCAGCAGACTGACAGCTGCCTATGGCTACACCTTC.

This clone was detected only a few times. Here the CDR3 DNA reads TGCGCCAGCAGCTTGGTCCAGATGAACACTGAAGCTTTCTTT. Its protein is CASSLVQMNTEAFF. The chain uses TRBV5-1 and TRBJ1-1; D ambiguous. In germline, CDR1 is SGHRS, CDR2 YFSETQ. This CDR3 has 14 amino acids. The V gene lost 0 bases and the J gene lost 0 bases, with 6 bases spanning the gap.

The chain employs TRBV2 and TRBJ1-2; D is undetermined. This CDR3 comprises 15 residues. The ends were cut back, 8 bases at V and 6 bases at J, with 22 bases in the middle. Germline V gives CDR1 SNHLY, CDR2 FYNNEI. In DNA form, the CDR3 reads TGTGCCAGCTTAGAGGAATTCGCGGGGTCACATGGCTACACCTTC. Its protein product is CASLEEFAGSHGYTF.

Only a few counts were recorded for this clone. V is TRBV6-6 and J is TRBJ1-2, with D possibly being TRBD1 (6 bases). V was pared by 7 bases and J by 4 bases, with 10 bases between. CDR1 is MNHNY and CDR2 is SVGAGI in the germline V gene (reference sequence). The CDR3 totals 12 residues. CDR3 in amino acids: CASNAGAYGYTF. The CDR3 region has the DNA TGTGCCAGCAATGCAGGGGCCTATGGCTACACCTTC.

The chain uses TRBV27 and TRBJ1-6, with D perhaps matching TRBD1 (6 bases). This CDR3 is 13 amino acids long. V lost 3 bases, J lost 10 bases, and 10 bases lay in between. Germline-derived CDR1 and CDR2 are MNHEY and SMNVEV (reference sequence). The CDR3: CASSFTGRSPLHF. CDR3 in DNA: TGTGCCAGCAGTTTTACAGGGAGATCACCCCTCCACTTT.

The CDR3 loop reads CASSLGPAGLTAFF. The DNA for the CDR3 is TGTGCCAGCAGCTTGGGGCCAGCGGGGTTGACGGCTTTCTTT. The genes are TRBV5-5 and TRBJ1-1; no clear D. The CDR3 is made up of 14 amino acids. Per germline, CDR1 SGHKS and CDR2 YYEKEE (reference sequence). Trimming cost V 0 bases and J 11 bases, with 17 bases left between them.

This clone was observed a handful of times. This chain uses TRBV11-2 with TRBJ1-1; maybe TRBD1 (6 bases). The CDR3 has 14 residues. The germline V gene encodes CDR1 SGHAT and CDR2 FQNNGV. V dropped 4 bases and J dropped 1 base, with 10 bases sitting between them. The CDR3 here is CASSSGAENTEAFF. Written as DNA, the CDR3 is TGTGCCAGCAGCTCAGGGGCTGAGAACACTGAAGCTTTCTTT.

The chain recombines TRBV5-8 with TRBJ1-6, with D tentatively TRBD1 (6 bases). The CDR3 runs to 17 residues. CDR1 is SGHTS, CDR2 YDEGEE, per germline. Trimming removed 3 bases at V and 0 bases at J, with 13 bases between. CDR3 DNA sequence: TGTGCCAGCAGCTCCGGACGGACAGCCTCCTATAATTCACCCCTCCACTTT. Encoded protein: CASSSGRTASYNSPLHF.

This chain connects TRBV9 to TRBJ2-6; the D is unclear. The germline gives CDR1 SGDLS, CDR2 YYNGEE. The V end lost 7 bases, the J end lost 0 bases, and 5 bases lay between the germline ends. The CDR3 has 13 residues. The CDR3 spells CASGRSGANVLTF. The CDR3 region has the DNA TGTGCCAGCGGCCGCTCTGGGGCCAACGTCCTGACTTTC.

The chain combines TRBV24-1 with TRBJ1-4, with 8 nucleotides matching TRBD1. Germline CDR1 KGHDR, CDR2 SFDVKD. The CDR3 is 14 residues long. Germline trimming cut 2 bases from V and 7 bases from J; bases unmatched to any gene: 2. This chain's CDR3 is CATSDSTGAEKLFF. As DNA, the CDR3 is TGTGCCACCAGTGATTCGACAGGGGCTGAAAAACTGTTTTTT.

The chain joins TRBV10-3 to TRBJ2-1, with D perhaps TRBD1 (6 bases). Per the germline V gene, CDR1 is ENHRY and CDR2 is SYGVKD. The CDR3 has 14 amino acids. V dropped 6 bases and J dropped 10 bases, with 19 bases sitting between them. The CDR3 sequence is CAIRLGQGISEQFF. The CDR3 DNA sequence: TGTGCCATCAGGTTGGGGCAGGGGATCAGCGAGCAGTTCTTC.

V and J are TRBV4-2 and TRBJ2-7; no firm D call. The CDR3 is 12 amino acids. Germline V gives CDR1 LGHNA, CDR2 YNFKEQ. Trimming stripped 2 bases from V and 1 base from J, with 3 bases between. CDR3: CASSQTSYEQYF. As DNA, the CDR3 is TGTGCCAGCAGCCAAACATCCTACGAGCAGTACTTC.

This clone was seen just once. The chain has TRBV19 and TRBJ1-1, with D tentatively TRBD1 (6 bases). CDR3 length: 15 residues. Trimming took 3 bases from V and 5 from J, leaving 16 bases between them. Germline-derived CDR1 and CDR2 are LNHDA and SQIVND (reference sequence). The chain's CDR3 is CASSIAGARLTEAFF. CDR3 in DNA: TGTGCCAGTAGTATCGCGGGGGCGAGGCTTACTGAAGCTTTCTTT.

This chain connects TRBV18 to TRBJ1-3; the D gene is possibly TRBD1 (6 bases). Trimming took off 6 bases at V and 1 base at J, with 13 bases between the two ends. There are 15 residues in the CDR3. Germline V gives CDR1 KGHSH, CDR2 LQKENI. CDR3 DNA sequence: TGTGCCAGCTCCGTTACAGGGTTTTCTGGAAACACCATATATTTT. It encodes CASSVTGFSGNTIYF.

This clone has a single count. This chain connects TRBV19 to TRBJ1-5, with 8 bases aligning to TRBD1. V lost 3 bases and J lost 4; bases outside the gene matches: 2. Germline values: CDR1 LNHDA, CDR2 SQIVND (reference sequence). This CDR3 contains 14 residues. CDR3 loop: CASSIDRGNQPQHF. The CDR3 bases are TGTGCCAGTAGTATTGACAGGGGAAATCAGCCCCAGCATTTT.

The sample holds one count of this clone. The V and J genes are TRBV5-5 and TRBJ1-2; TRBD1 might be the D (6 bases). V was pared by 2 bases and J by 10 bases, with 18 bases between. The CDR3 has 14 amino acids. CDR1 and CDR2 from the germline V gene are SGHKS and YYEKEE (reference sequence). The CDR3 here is CASSFPRTEFFYTF. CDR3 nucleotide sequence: TGTGCCAGCAGCTTTCCAAGGACAGAATTCTTCTACACCTTC.

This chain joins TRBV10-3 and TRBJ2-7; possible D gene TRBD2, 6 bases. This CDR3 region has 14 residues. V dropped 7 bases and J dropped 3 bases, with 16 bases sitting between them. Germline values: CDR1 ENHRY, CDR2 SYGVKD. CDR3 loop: CAIIVPGLLYEQYF. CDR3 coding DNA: TGTGCCATCATCGTCCCGGGACTCCTCTACGAGCAGTACTTC.

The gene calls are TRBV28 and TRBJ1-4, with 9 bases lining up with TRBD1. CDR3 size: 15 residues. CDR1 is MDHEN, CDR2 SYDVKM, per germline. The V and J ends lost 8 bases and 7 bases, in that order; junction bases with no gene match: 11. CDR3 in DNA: TGTGCCAGCGGGGGCGGCGGACAGGGGACTGAAAAACTGTTTTTT. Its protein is CASGGGGQGTEKLFF.

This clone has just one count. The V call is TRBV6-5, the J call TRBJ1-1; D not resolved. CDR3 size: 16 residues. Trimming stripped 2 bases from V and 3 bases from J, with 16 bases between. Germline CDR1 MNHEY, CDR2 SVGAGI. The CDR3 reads CASSYGWIRGYTEAFF. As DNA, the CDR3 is TGTGCCAGCAGTTACGGGTGGATACGCGGGTACACTGAAGCTTTCTTT.

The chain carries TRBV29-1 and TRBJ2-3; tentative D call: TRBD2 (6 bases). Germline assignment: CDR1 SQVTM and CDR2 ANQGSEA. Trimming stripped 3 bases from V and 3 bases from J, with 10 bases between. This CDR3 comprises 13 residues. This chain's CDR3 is CSVEGGGTDTQYF. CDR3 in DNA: TGCAGCGTTGAGGGGGGTGGAACAGATACGCAGTATTTT.

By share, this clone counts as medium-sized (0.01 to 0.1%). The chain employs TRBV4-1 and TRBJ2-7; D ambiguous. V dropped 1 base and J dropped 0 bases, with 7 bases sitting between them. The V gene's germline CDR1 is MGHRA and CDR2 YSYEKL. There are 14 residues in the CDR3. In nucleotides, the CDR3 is TGCGCCAGCAGCCAAGGGGCCTACTCCTACGAGCAGTACTTC. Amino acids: CASSQGAYSYEQYF.

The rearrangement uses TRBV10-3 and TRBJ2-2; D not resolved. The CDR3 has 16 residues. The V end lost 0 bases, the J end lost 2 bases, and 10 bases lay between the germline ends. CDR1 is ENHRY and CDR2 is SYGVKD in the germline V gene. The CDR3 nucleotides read TGTGCCATCAGTGAGTCGCAATCGAGTAACACCGGGGAGCTGTTTTTT. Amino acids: CAISESQSSNTGELFF.

The CDR3 sequence is CASSGSLTVLLNTGELFF. The CDR3 DNA reads TGTGCCAGCAGCGGGAGTCTTACGGTATTATTGAACACCGGGGAGCTGTTTTTT. This chain links TRBV9 with TRBJ2-2, with D unclear. The CDR3 has 18 residues. Trimming stripped 3 bases from V and 1 base from J, with 19 bases between. CDR1 SGDLS and CDR2 YYNGEE come from the germline V gene.